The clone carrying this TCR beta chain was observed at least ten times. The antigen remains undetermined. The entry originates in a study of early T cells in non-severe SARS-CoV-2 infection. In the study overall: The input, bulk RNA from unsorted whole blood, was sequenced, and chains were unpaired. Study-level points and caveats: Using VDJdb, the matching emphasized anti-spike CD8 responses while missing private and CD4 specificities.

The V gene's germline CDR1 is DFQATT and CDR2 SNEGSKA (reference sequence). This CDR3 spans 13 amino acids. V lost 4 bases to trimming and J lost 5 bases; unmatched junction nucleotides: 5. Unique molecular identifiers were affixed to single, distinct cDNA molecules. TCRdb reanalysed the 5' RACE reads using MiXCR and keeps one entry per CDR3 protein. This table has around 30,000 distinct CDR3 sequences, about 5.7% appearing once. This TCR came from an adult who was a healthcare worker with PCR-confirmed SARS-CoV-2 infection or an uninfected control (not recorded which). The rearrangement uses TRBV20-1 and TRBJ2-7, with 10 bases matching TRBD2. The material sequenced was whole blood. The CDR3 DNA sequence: TGCAGTGCTATTAGGACTAGCGGAGACGAGCAGTACTTC. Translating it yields CSAIRTSGDEQYF.